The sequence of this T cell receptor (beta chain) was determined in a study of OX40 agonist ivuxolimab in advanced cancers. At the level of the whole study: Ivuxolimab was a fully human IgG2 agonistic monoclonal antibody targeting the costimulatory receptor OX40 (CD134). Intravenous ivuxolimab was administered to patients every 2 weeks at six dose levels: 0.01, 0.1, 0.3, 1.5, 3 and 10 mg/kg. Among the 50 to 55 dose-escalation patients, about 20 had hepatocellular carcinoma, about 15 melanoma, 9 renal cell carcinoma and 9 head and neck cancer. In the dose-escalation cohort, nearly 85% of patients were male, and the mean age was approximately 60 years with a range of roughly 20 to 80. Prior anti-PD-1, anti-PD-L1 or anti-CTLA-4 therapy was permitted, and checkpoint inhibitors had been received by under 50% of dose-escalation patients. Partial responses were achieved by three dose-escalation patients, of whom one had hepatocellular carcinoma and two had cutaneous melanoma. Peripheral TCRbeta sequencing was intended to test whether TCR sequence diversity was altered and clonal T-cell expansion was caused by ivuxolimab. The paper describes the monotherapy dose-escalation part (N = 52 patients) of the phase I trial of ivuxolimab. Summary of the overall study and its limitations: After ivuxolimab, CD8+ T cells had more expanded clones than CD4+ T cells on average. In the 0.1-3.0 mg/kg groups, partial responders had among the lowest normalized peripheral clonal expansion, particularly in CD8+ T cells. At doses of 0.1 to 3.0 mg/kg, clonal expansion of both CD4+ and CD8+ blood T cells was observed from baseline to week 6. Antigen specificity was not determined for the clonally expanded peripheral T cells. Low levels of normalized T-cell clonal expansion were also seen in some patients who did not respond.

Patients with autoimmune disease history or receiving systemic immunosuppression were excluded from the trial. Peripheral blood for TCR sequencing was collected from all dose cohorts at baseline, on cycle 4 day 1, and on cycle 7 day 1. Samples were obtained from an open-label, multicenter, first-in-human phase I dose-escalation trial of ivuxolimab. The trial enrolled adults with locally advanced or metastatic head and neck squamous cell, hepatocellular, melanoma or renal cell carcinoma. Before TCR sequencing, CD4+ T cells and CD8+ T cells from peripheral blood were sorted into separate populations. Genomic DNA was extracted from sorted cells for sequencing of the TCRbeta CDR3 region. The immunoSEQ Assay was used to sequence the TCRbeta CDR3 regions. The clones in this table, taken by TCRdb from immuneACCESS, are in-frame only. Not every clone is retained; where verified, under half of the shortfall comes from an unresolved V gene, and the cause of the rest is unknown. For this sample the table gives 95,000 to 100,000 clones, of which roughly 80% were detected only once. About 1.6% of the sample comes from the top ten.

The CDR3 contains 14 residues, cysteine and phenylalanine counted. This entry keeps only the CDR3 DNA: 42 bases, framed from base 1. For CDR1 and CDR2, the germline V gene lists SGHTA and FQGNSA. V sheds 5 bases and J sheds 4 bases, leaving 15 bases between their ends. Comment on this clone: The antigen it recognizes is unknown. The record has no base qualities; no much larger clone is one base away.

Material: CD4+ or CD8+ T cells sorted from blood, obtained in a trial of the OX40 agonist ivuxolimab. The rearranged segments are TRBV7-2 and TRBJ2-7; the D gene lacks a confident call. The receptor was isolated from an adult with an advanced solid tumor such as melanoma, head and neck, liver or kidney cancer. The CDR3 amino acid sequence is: CASSRTPSGYEQYF. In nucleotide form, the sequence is TGTGCCAGCAGCCGCACCCCCAGTGGGTACGAGCAGTACTTC.